This TCR beta chain was recorded in a study of T-cell reconstitution after alpha-beta-depleted transplantation in children. Unique molecular identifiers tagged the TCRbeta library. TCRdb reprocessed the PCR reads via MiXCR and lists one record per CDR3 protein. Of roughly 500,000 distinct CDR3 sequences listed, around 18% are singletons. Trimming removed 3 bases at V and 5 bases at J, with 11 bases between. This CDR3 spans 13 amino acids. Germline V gene data show CDR1 as SGHRS and CDR2 as YFSETQ. This specimen was PBMCs from the stem cell graft donor, taken from the stem cell graft. J is TRBJ2-5 and V is TRBV5-1; no reliable D call. The receptor's source is a human donor who donated a stem cell graft to a child with acute lymphoblastic leukemia. This chain's CDR3 is CASSSGPRETQYF. In DNA, the CDR3 is TGCGCCAGCAGCTCTGGGCCCCGGGAGACCCAGTACTTC. The full variable domain, rest sourced from reference TRBV5-1 and TRBJ2-5, is KAGVTQTPRYLIKTRGQQVTLSCSPISGHRSVSWYQQTPGQGLQFLFEYFSETQRNKGNFPGRFSGRQFSNSRSEMNVSTLELGDSALYLCASSSGPRETQYFGPGTRLLVL.